The 31 T cell receptor beta chains given below trace back to one sample, sequenced in a study of radiation and T cells in renal cell carcinoma. Time point meaning: blood 2 weeks post-SBRT. The sample's treatment: 15 Gy SBRT to primary tumor, nephrectomy 4 weeks later. Repertoires were generated with immunoSEQ multiplex PCR, while TCRdb's copy carries only in-frame clones and drops some. The repertoire has approximately 61,000 clones, around 76% of them found once; the top ten carry less than 7.5%. The starting material was blood, obtained from a patient whose treatment included radiotherapy and nephrectomy. The receptors shown here come from a man in his sixties with renal cell carcinoma.

V is TRBV6-5 and J is TRBJ1-6; D might be TRBD1 (5 bases). Deletions cut 8 bases from V and 2 bases from J, with 10 bases between. The CDR3 covers 14 residues. Germline V gene data show CDR1 as MNHEY and CDR2 as SVGAGI. The CDR3 sequence: CASQGFTYNSPLHF. CDR3 nucleotides: TGTGCCAGCCAGGGATTCACCTATAATTCACCCCTCCACTTT.

The CDR3 protein is CASSQRTSGSQETQYF. The CDR3 coding sequence is TGTGCCAGTAGTCAAAGGACTAGCGGGAGCCAAGAGACCCAGTACTTC. The gene calls are TRBV19 and TRBJ2-5, with 13 nucleotides matching TRBD2. The germline V gene has CDR1 LNHDA and CDR2 SQIVND (reference sequence). The CDR3 runs 16 residues. Trimming at V came to 5 bases and at J to 1 base, leaving 4 bases not matched to a gene.

The chain is built from TRBV21-1 and TRBJ2-7. TRBV21-1 is a listed pseudogene. This CDR3 is 15 amino acids long. CDR3 in amino acids: CASSKVCWGRYEQYF. The CDR3 DNA reads as TGTGCCAGCAGCAAGGTCTGTTGGGGTCGATACGAGCAGTACTTC.

This clone appeared once. The gene calls are TRBV19 and TRBJ1-1; D perhaps matches TRBD1 (5 bases). Trimming removed 7 bases at V and 0 bases at J, with 12 bases between. The CDR3 is 14 residues long. CDR1 is LNHDA and CDR2 is SQIVND in the germline V gene (reference sequence). Here the CDR3 DNA reads TGTGCCAGTAAGAAGGGGCGCCTGAACACTGAAGCTTTCTTT. As protein: CASKKGRLNTEAFF.

This rearrangement joins TRBV6-1 to TRBJ2-1, with 7 nucleotides matching TRBD1. This CDR3 spans 14 amino acids. V trimming: 6 bases; J trimming: 4 bases; junction bases outside the gene matches: 6. Per germline, CDR1 MNHNS and CDR2 SASEGT. CDR3 sequence reads: CASRGDRPYNEQFF. The CDR3, as DNA: TGTGCCAGCAGGGGGGACAGACCTTACAATGAGCAGTTCTTC.

The rearrangement links TRBV19 to TRBJ2-5; D remains ambiguous. In germline, CDR1 is LNHDA, CDR2 SQIVND (reference sequence). This CDR3 has 13 residues. V was trimmed by 3 bases and J by 4 bases, leaving 9 bases between them. CDR3 in amino acids: CASSIPLGETQYF. For the CDR3, the DNA is TGTGCCAGTAGTATCCCTCTCGGAGAGACCCAGTACTTC.

The V and J genes are TRBV7-2 and TRBJ2-2; TRBD2 might be the D (6 bases). This CDR3 spans 13 amino acids. CDR1 and CDR2 from the germline V gene are SGHTA and FQGNSA. Trimming pared 4 bases from V and 3 bases from J, leaving 6 bases between. CDR3 residues: CASSWDYTGELFF. CDR3 bases: TGTGCCAGCAGCTGGGACTACACCGGGGAGCTGTTTTTT.

The V call is TRBV10-3, the J call TRBJ2-3; D is uncertain. Germline CDR1 and CDR2: ENHRY and SYGVKD. CDR3 length: 14 amino acids. With 6 bases removed from V and 2 bases from J, the gap between germline ends came to 12 bases. The CDR3 spells CAISTSPATDTQYF. In nucleotides, the CDR3 is TGTGCCATCAGCACCTCTCCCGCCACAGATACGCAGTATTTT.

V and J are TRBV6-5 and TRBJ2-3; no reliable D call. The CDR3 consists of 11 residues. Germline V gene lookup returns CDR1 MNHEY and CDR2 SVGAGI. V lost 6 bases, J lost 0 bases, and 1 base lay in between. CDR3 nucleotides: TGTGCCAGCAGGAGCACAGATACGCAGTATTTT. As protein: CASRSTDTQYF.

This rearrangement joins TRBV5-1 to TRBJ2-3, with D possibly TRBD1 on 6 matching bases. Germline-derived CDR1 and CDR2 are SGHRS and YFSETQ. With 2 bases removed from V and 3 bases from J, the gap between germline ends came to 13 bases. CDR3 length: 15 residues. CDR3 DNA: TGCGCCAGCAGCTTCGGGGACAAGAAAACAGATACGCAGTATTTT. Translated: CASSFGDKKTDTQYF.

The chain recombines TRBV6-1 with TRBJ2-7; 8 positions match TRBD1. J lost 1 base, V lost 6 bases, and 5 bases had no gene match. Germline CDR1 MNHNS, CDR2 SASEGT. CDR3 length: 14 residues. CDR3 in amino acids: CASRVDRGSYEQYV. The CDR3 nucleotides are TGTGCCAGCAGGGTCGACAGGGGATCCTACGAGCAGTACGTC.

This rearrangement joins TRBV30 to TRBJ2-3, with D possibly matching TRBD1 (5 bases). Germline V gene lookup returns CDR1 GTSNPN and CDR2 SVGIG (reference sequence). CDR3 length: 15 amino acids. Trimming removed 0 bases at V and 3 bases at J, with 13 bases between. The chain's CDR3 is CAWSVGHAGTDTQYF. For the CDR3, the DNA is TGTGCCTGGAGTGTAGGACACGCAGGGACAGATACGCAGTATTTT. The variable domain in full, with the rest retrieved from reference TRBV30 and TRBJ2-3, is SQTIHQWPATLVQPVGSPLSLECTVEGTSNPNLYWYRQAAGRGLQLLFYSVGIGQISSEVPQNLSASRPQDRQFILSSKKLLLSDSGFYLCAWSVGHAGTDTQYFGPGTRLTVL.

This clone was counted a single time. The chain links TRBV18 to TRBJ1-5; D gene ambiguous. The CDR3 sequence is 15 residues long. The germline CDR1 and CDR2 sequences are KGHSH and LQKENI. Between the trimmed V and J ends, which lost 4 bases and 0 bases, there was a span of 10 bases. CDR3: CASSRTGYSNQPQHF. The CDR3 bases are TGTGCCAGCTCACGGACTGGGTATAGCAATCAGCCCCAGCATTTT.

J is TRBJ1-3 and V is TRBV6-5, with 7 bases matching TRBD1. This CDR3 spans 14 amino acids. Unmatched junction bases numbered 7, after V lost 7 bases and J lost 4 bases. Germline loops: CDR1 MNHEY, CDR2 SVGAGI. The CDR3 is CASIFDRAGNTIYF. CDR3 DNA sequence: TGTGCCAGCATTTTCGACAGGGCCGGAAACACCATATATTTT.

The genes are TRBV7-2 and TRBJ2-5; no reliable D call. Germline CDR1 SGHTA, CDR2 FQGNSA. The CDR3 length is 13 residues. Trimming removed 3 bases at V and 4 bases at J, with 9 bases between. The CDR3 reads CASSFGVAETQYF. In DNA, the CDR3 is TGTGCCAGCAGCTTTGGGGTAGCAGAGACCCAGTACTTC.

This clone was seen a handful of times. In DNA, the CDR3 is TGTGCCAGCAGTTTATCCCTTGGGCAGAGGGGTCTGGTTCGCACTGAAGCTTTCTTT. Translating it yields CASSLSLGQRGLVRTEAFF. The chain has TRBV27 and TRBJ1-1; a possible D gene is TRBD1 (5 bases). Trimming pared 0 bases from V and 4 bases from J, leaving 24 bases between. This CDR3 comprises 19 residues. The V gene's germline CDR1 is MNHEY and CDR2 SMNVEV (reference sequence).

The chain couples TRBV7-9 to TRBJ2-5; D unresolved. Between the trimmed V and J ends, which lost 3 bases and 4 bases, there was a span of 9 bases. CDR1 is SEHNR and CDR2 is FQNEAQ in the germline V gene (reference sequence). The CDR3 length is 13 residues. The CDR3 is CASSFSSLETQYF. Written as DNA, the CDR3 is TGTGCCAGCAGCTTTAGTAGTCTAGAGACCCAGTACTTC.

This rearrangement joins TRBV10-1 to TRBJ2-2; 10 bases line up with TRBD2. Germline loops: CDR1 WNHNN, CDR2 SYGVQD (reference sequence). Germline trimming cut 2 bases from V and 2 bases from J; bases unmatched to any gene: 2. This CDR3 has 16 residues. The DNA for the CDR3 is TGCGCCAGCAGTGAGGAACTAGCGGGAAACACCGGGGAGCTGTTTTTT. Translating it yields CASSEELAGNTGELFF.

The V call is TRBV5-5, the J call TRBJ1-4, with D unclear. The CDR3 has 15 amino acids. In germline, CDR1 is SGHKS, CDR2 YYEKEE (reference sequence). V lost 4 bases, J lost 4 bases, and 14 bases lay in between. The CDR3 coding sequence is TGTGCCAGCAGCCGGCAGCCCGGATATAATGAAAAACTGTTTTTT. Translated: CASSRQPGYNEKLFF.

The V and J genes are TRBV11-3 and TRBJ1-2; D call uncertain. The length of the CDR3 is 12 residues. Trimming took off 6 bases at V and 1 base at J, with 6 bases between the two ends. In germline, CDR1 is SGHNT, CDR2 YENEEA. CDR3 sequence (DNA): TGTGCCAGCAGTTCGGATAACTATGGCTACACCTTC. Protein: CASSSDNYGYTF.

The chain has TRBV9 and TRBJ2-1; tentatively, D is TRBD2 (6 bases). V lost 0 bases and J 0 bases, leaving 22 bases between the germline ends. The CDR3 is made up of 20 amino acids. Germline CDR1 SGDLS, CDR2 YYNGEE. In nucleotides, the CDR3 is TGTGCCAGCAGCGTAGGGTGGGATATCCGGGACTTTTACTCCTACAATGAGCAGTTCTTC. It encodes CASSVGWDIRDFYSYNEQFF.

Here the CDR3 reads CASSQVPDRVSGYTF. Written as DNA, the CDR3 is TGCGCCAGCAGCCAAGTTCCCGACAGGGTCAGTGGCTACACCTTC. The chain recombines TRBV4-3 with TRBJ1-2; 7 nucleotides align to TRBD1. The V gene's germline CDR1 is LGHNA and CDR2 YSLEER. After removal of 1 base from V and 7 bases from J, the junction contained 9 bases not matched to a gene. This CDR3 is 15 amino acids long.

This clone was detected a few times. V gene TRBV29-1 combines with J gene TRBJ2-7; 9 nucleotides agree with TRBD1. The CDR3 consists of 14 residues. Per germline, CDR1 SQVTM and CDR2 ANQGSEA. The V gene end was trimmed by 4 bases and the J gene end by 4 bases; junction bases not matched to a gene: 8. CDR3 nucleotides: TGCAGCGTTGTCTTCGCGACAGGGGGATACGAGCAGTACTTC. Protein sequence: CSVVFATGGYEQYF.

The chain recombines TRBV7-9 with TRBJ2-7; D call uncertain. In germline, CDR1 is SEHNR, CDR2 FQNEAQ (reference sequence). The CDR3 length is 16 residues. Trimming cost V 0 bases and J 3 bases, with 15 bases left between them. This CDR3 reads CASSLADGRKIYEQYF. CDR3 nucleotides: TGTGCCAGCAGCTTAGCGGACGGACGGAAGATCTACGAGCAGTACTTC.

J is TRBJ2-2 and V is TRBV6-5; 9 nucleotides align to TRBD1. The CDR3 is 15 amino acids. CDR1 and CDR2 (germline): MNHEY, SVGAGI. The V and J ends lost 6 bases and 5 bases, in that order; junction bases with no gene match: 7. The CDR3 bases are TGTGCCAGCAGATCCGGACAGGGGATGACCGGGGAGCTGTTTTTT. It is translated as CASRSGQGMTGELFF.

CDR3 in amino acids: CASSQERTGTHEQYF. CDR3 sequence (DNA): TGCGCCAGCAGCCAAGAAAGGACAGGGACCCACGAGCAGTACTTC. This chain links TRBV4-3 with TRBJ2-7; 8 bases map to TRBD1. The CDR3 runs to 15 residues. Germline CDR1 reads LGHNA; CDR2 reads YSLEER. V dropped 0 bases and J dropped 5; count of bases not matched to a gene: 6.

The genes are TRBV13 and TRBJ1-2, with D possibly TRBD1 on 5 matching bases. V was cut by 2 bases and J by 11 bases, with 21 bases left in between. Germline CDR1 is PRHDT and CDR2 is FYEKMQ (reference sequence). The CDR3 spans 15 residues. The CDR3 nucleotides read TGTGCCAGCAGCTTACTAGTCAGGGCAGGAAGCGGTTACACCTTC. It yields the protein CASSLLVRAGSGYTF.

This clone was seen once. The chain combines TRBV7-3 with TRBJ2-2; 8 bases match TRBD1. V shed 5 bases and J 6 bases; nucleotides not matched to a gene: 8. The germline gives CDR1 SGHTA, CDR2 FQGTGA. There are 15 residues in the CDR3. The CDR3 region has the DNA TGTGCCAGCAGCCTATCTACAGGGGGTGCCGGGGAGCTGTTTTTT. Protein: CASSLSTGGAGELFF.

The chain joins TRBV6-4 to TRBJ2-1; 11 nucleotides line up with TRBD2. CDR1 is MRHNA and CDR2 is SNTAGT in the germline V gene. CDR3 length: 15 amino acids. V shed 6 bases, J shed 4 bases, and the junction held 5 bases outside the gene matches. In nucleotides, the CDR3 is TGTGCCAGCAGCGTAGCGGGGGGGCAATACAATGAGCAGTTCTTC. Translation: CASSVAGGQYNEQFF.

The gene calls are TRBV5-4 and TRBJ2-6; 8 bases align to TRBD1. J lost 3 bases, V lost 4 bases, and 9 bases had no gene match. The CDR3 loop spans 17 amino acids. CDR1 and CDR2 from the germline V gene are SGHNT and YYREEE (reference sequence). The CDR3 DNA is TGTGCCAGCAGCCAATCCCAGGGGGCGTATGGGGCCAACGTCCTGACTTTC. Translating gives CASSQSQGAYGANVLTF.

This clone has more than one count but fewer than ten. The gene calls are TRBV7-3 and TRBJ2-3; D is ambiguous. Trimming took 5 bases from V and 3 from J, leaving 9 bases between them. The CDR3 runs to 13 residues. Germline CDR1 is SGHTA and CDR2 is FQGTGA. The CDR3, as DNA: TGTGCCAGCAGCGAAGTCCCGACAGATACGCAGTATTTT. Amino acid sequence: CASSEVPTDTQYF.